This TCR beta chain was captured by sequencing in a study of blood T cell repertoires in COVID-19. About the research overall: Sources were T cells, B-cell-depleted T cells, or PBMCs; the material itself was cDNA or gDNA.

This clone was observed once. As originally analysed: Reference gene primer amplification gave nucleated cell count estimates. Clones were sequenced by immunoSEQ multiplex PCR, and TCRdb holds only the in-frame ones, with some missing. Clonal size and the V and J genes are those of that table, whereas D and trimming came from the DNA. Of approximately 50,000 clones detected, more than 80% appear once; the ten largest clones hold approximately 6.9%. Trimming cost V 2 bases and J 4 bases; bases outside gene matches: 4. Germline values: CDR1 MNHEY, CDR2 SVGAGI. CDR3 size: 16 residues. This chain joins TRBV6-5 and TRBJ2-3, with 12 bases fitting TRBD2. The clonotype comes from a man in his 60s with acute or convalescent COVID-19. Sequenced material: peripheral blood. CDR3 amino acids: CASSYRTSGAADTQYF. The CDR3, as DNA: TGTGCCAGCAGTTACCGGACTAGCGGGGCTGCAGATACGCAGTATTTT.